This T cell receptor (beta chain) was captured in a study of beta chain features in type 1 diabetes. This CDR3 is 14 amino acids long. V lost 4 bases and J lost 4, with 13 bases in between. Germline CDR1 is SGHTA and CDR2 is FQGNSA. Investigators reverse transcribed all isolated RNA, so they sequenced expressed TCRB transcripts. Deep immunoSEQ sequencing covered naive, central memory and regulatory T cell samples. Clones were sequenced by immunoSEQ multiplex PCR, and TCRdb holds only the in-frame ones, with some missing. The sample holds a few hundred thousand clones, around 15% seen once. The clonotype comes from a man aged 25-45 years in good health. Sequencing was performed on central memory CD4+ T cells from blood. The chain uses TRBV7-2 and TRBJ1-2; D is unresolved. The CDR3 DNA reads as TGTGCCAGCAGCTCCCCGGGCCATCCCTATGGCTACACCTTC. This sequence encodes CASSSPGHPYGYTF.